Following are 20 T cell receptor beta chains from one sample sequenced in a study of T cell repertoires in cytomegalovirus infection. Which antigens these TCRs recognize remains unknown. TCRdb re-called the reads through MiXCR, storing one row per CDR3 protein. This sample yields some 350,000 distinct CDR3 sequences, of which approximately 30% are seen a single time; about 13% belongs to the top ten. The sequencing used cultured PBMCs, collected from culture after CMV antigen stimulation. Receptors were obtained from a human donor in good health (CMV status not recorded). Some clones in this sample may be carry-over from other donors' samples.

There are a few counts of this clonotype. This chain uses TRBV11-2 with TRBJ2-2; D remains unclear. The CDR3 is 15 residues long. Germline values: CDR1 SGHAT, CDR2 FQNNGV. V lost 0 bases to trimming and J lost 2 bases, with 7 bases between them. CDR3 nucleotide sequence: TGTGCCAGCAGCTTAGAGATAGTAAACACCGGGGAGCTGTTTTTT. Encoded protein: CASSLEIVNTGELFF. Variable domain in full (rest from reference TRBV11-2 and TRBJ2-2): EAGVAQSPRYKIIEKRQSVAFWCNPISGHATLYWYQQILGQGPKLLIQFQNNGVVDDSQLPKDRFSAERLKGVDSTLKIQPAKLEDSAVYLCASSLEIVNTGELFFGEGSRLTVL.

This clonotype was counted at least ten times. DNA of the CDR3: TGTGCCAGCAGCGGGACAGGGATCGTTTCCTACGAGCAGTACTTC. This gives the protein CASSGTGIVSYEQYF. The chain combines TRBV7-2 with TRBJ2-7; 9 positions agree with TRBD1. The V gene end was trimmed by 5 bases and the J gene end by 1 base; junction bases not matched to a gene: 6. Germline V gives CDR1 SGHTA, CDR2 FQGNSA. The CDR3 is 15 amino acids.

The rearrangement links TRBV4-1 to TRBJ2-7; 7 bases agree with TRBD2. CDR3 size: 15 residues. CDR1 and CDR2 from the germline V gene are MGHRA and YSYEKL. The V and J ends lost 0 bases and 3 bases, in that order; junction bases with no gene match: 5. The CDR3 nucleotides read TGCGCCAGCAGCCAAGATCTTAGCGGGCTCTACGAGCAGTACGTC. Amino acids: CASSQDLSGLYEQYV.

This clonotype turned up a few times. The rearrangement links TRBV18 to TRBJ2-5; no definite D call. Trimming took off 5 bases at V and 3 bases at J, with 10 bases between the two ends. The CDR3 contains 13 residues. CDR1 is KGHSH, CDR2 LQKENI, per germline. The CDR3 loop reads CASSLNWEETQYF. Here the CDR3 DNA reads TGTGCCAGCTCATTAAATTGGGAAGAGACCCAGTACTTC. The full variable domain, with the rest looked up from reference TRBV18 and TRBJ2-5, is NAGVMQNPRHLVRRRGQEARLRCSPMKGHSHVYWYRQLPEEGLKFMVYLQKENIIDESGMPKERFSAEFPKEGPSILRIQQVVRGDSAAYFCASSLNWEETQYFGPGTRLLVL.

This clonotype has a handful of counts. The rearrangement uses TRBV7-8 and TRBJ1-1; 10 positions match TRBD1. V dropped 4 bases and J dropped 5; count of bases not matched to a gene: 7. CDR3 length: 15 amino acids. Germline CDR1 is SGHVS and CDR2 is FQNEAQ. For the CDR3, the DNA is TGTGCCAGCAGCTCTAGTGGGACAGGGGAAACTGAAGCTTTCTTT. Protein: CASSSSGTGETEAFF.

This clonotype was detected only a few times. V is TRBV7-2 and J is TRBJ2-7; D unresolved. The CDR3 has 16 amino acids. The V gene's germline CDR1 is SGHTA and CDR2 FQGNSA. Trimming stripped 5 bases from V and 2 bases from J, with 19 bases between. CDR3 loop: CASSPPQPKIPYEQYF. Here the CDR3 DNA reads TGTGCCAGCAGCCCCCCGCAACCCAAAATCCCCTACGAGCAGTACTTC.

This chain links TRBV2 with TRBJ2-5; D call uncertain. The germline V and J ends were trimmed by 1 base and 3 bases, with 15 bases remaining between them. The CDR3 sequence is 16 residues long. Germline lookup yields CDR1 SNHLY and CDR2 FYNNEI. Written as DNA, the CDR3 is TGTGCCAGCAGTGAAGGGGCCATGCTGCGGAAAGAGACCCAGTACTTC. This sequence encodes CASSEGAMLRKETQYF.

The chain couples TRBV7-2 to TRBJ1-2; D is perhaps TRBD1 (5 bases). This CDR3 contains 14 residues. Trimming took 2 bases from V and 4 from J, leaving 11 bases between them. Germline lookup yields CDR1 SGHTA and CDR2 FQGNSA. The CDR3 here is CASSLQGASYGYTF. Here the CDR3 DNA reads TGTGCCAGCAGCTTACAGGGCGCATCCTATGGCTACACCTTC.

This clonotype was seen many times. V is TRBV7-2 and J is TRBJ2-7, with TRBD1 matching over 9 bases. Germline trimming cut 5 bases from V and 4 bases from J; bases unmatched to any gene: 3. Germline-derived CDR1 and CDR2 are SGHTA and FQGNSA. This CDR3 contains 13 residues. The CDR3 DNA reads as TGTGCCAGCAGCCCGGGGACAGGGTACGAGCAGTACGTC. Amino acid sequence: CASSPGTGYEQYV.

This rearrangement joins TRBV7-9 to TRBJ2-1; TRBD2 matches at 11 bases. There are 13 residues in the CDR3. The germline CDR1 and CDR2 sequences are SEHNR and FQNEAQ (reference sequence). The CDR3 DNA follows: TGTGAGACGGTAGCGGGAGGGTACAATGAGCAGTTCTTC. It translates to CETVAGGYNEQFF.

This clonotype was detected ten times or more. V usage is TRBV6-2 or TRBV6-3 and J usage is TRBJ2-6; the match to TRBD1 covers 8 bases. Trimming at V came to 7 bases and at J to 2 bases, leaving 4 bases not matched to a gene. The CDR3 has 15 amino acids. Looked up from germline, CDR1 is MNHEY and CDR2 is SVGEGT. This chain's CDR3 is CASTDRGTGANVLTF. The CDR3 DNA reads TGTGCCAGCACCGACAGGGGCACTGGGGCCAACGTCCTGACTTTC.

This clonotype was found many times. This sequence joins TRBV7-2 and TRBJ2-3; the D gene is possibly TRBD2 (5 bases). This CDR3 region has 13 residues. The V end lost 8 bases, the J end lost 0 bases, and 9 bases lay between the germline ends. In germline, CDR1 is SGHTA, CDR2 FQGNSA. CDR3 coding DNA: TGTGCCAGCCGTAGCGCCAGCACAGATACGCAGTATTTT. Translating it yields CASRSASTDTQYF.

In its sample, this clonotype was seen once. The CDR3 nucleotides read TGTGCCAGCAGTATCTACGACACTGAAGCTTTCTTT. It yields the protein CASSIYDTEAFF. The V and J genes are TRBV28 and TRBJ1-1; D is undetermined. CDR1 is MDHEN and CDR2 is SYDVKM in the germline V gene. The CDR3 contains 12 residues. Deletions cut 5 bases from V and 3 bases from J, with 7 bases between.

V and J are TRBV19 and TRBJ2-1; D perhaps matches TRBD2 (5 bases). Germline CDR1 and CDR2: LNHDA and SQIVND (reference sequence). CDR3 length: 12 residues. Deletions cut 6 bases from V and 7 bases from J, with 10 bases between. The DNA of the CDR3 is TGTGCCAGTAGCGGGATAGGTAATGAGCAGTTCTTC. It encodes CASSGIGNEQFF. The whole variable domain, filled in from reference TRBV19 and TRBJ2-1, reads DGGITQSPKYLFRKEGQNVTLSCEQNLNHDAMYWYRQDPGQGLRLIYYSQIVNDFQKGDIAEGYSVSREKKESFPLTVTSAQKNPTAFYLCASSGIGNEQFFGPGTRLTVL.

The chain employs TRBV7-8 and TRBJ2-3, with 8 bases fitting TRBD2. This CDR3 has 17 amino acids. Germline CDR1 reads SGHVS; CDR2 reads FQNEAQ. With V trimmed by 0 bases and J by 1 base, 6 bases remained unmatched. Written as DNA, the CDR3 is TGTGCCAGCAGCTTAGCGCTTAAAGCGGGAGGCACAGATACGCAGTATTTT. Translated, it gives CASSLALKAGGTDTQYF.

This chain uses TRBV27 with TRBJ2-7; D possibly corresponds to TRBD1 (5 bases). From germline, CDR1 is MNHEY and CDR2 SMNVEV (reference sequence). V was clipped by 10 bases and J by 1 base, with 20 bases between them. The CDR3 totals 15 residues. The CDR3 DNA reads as TGTGCCACTTCAGCAATGGGCCAGGGATCCTACGAGCAGTACGTC. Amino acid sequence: CATSAMGQGSYEQYV.

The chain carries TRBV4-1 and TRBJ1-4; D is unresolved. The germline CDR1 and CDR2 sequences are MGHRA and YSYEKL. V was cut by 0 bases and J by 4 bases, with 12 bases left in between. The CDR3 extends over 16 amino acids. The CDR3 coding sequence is TGCGCCAGCAGCCAAGATCGGGCCGACCTTAATGAAAAACTGTTTTTT. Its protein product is CASSQDRADLNEKLFF.

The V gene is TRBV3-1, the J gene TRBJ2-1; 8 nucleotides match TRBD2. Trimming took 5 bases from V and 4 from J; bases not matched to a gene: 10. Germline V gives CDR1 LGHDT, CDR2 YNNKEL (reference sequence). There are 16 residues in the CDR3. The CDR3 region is CASSTPSSGHYNEQFF. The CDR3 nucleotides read TGTGCCAGCAGCACCCCTTCTAGCGGGCATTACAATGAGCAGTTCTTC.

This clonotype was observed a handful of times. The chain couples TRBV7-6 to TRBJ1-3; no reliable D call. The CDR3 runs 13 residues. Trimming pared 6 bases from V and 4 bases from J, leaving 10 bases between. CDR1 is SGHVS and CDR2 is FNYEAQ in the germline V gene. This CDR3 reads CASSPGIGNTIYF. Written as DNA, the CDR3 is TGTGCCAGCAGTCCGGGGATCGGAAACACCATATATTTT.

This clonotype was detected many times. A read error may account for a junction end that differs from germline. The CDR3 region is CASTERNSPLHF. As DNA, the CDR3 is TGTGCCAGCACTGAAAGGAATTCACCCCTCCACTTT. The chain has TRBV6-1 and TRBJ1-6; D is unresolved. There are 12 residues in the CDR3. Looked up from germline, CDR1 is MNHNS and CDR2 is SASEGT.